This T cell receptor (beta chain) is from a study of metastatic and nonmetastatic thyroid tumors. Study details: Malignant and benign thyroid patients had repertoires compared in peripheral blood and tumor or nodule tissue.

This clone was counted a few times. Antigen specificity is unknown. Study results and limitations: As reported, TCR beta diversity in blood and tumor was significantly higher in malignant thyroid tumors than in benign nodules.

Patients were all untreated before their thyroid surgery. Per the original methods: A classifier for distant metastasis in papillary thyroid cancer was constructed using CDR3 differences observed across clinicopathological groups. TCRdb recomputed clones from the PCR reads via MiXCR. These V and J calls are TCRdb output, not the study's own analysis. The sample has about 20,000 clones; 24% are singletons. Sample: tumor tissue. The TCR sequence derives from a female donor with papillary thyroid cancer or a benign thyroid nodule (not recorded which). Some clones in this sample may be carry-over from other donors' samples.

For the CDR3, the DNA is TGTGCCAGCAGTTGGTCCGACACTGAAGCTTTCTTT. Amino acids: CASSWSDTEAFF. The rearrangement uses TRBV12-3 or TRBV12-4 and TRBJ1-1; D gene unclear. The CDR3 extends over 12 amino acids. V lost 4 bases, J lost 3 bases, and 6 bases lay in between.